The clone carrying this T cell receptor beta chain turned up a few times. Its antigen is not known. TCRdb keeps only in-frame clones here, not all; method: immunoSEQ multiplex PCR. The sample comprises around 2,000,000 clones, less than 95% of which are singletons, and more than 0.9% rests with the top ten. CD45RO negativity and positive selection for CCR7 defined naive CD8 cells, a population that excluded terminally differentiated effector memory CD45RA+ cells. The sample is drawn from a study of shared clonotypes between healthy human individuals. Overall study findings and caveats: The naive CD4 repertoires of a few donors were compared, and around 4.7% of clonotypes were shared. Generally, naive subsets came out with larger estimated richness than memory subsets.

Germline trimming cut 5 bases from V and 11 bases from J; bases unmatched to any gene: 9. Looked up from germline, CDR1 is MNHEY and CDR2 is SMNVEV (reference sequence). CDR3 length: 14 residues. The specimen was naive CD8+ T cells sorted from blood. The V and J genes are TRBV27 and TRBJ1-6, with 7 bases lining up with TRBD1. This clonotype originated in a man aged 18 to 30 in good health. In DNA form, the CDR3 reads TGTGCCAGCAGTCAGACAGGGTGGGTGACACCCCTCCACTTT. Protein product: CASSQTGWVTPLHF.